The 22 T cell receptor beta chains below come from one sample, sequenced in a study of tumor-infiltrating lymphocytes in oesophageal squamous cell carcinoma (TCRdb year 2016). The receptor library was made with PCR. The instrument was an Illumina HiSeq 2000. The raw public reads went through TCRdb reprocessing: fastp at Q25, MiXCR clone calling, in-frame beta chains kept. Rows with one shared CDR3 protein collapse into an entry with the most common genes and DNA. This sample is represented by 15,000 to 20,000 distinct CDR3 sequences; around two fifths of them were singletons. The top ten clones comprise around two fifths of the sample. The sequencing input was esophageal tumor tissue. The source is a male donor with esophageal squamous cell carcinoma.

This clonotype was observed many times. The CDR3 spells CASSLAGETQYF. Written as DNA, the CDR3 is TGTGCCAGCAGCTTGGCCGGGGAGACCCAGTACTTC. This chain connects TRBV5-8 to TRBJ2-5; D remains ambiguous. This CDR3 is 12 amino acids long. V gave up 0 bases and J gave up 5 bases, with 5 bases separating them. Germline V lookup: CDR1 SGHTS, CDR2 YDEGEE.

At least ten counts were recorded for this clonotype. The chain is built from TRBV5-4 and TRBJ2-5; TRBD2 aligns across 8 bases. The J call is doubtful: the DNA matches TRBJ2-1 better. There are 13 residues in the CDR3. Germline V lookup: CDR1 SGHNT, CDR2 YYREEE (reference sequence). The CDR3 region is CASSPGTSWEQFF. CDR3 DNA: TGTGCCAGCAGCCCCGGGACTAGTTGGGAGCAGTTCTTC.

This clonotype occurred many times. The chain has TRBV11-2 and TRBJ2-5; TRBD2 is a possible D gene (6 bases). Germline V gene lookup returns CDR1 SGHAT and CDR2 FQNNGV. The CDR3 covers 13 residues. Trimming took 5 bases from V and 5 from J, leaving 12 bases between them. In DNA form, the CDR3 reads TGTGCCAGCAGCCGAGGAGGGGTTGAGACCCAGTACTTC. This encodes CASSRGGVETQYF.

The genes are TRBV5-1 and TRBJ2-1; the D gene is possibly TRBD2 (6 bases). This CDR3 comprises 14 residues. The germline CDR1 and CDR2 sequences are SGHRS and YFSETQ. Between the trimmed V and J ends, which lost 6 bases and 9 bases, there was a span of 19 bases. DNA of the CDR3: TGCGCCAGCAAACGACTAGAGGCGAGCGGTGAGCAGTTCTTC. Translating gives CASKRLEASGEQFF.

This clonotype came up once. The gene calls are TRBV19 and TRBJ1-1; D may be TRBD1 (5 bases). This CDR3 contains 13 residues. The germline V gene has CDR1 LNHDA and CDR2 SQIVND (reference sequence). Trimming stripped 6 bases from V and 1 base from J, with 9 bases between. This chain's CDR3 is CASRDIRNTEAFF. DNA of the CDR3: TGTGCCAGTAGGGACATCCGGAACACTGAAGCTTTCTTT.

Within the sample, this clonotype is medium-sized. The chain recombines TRBV7-9 with TRBJ2-1; tentative D call: TRBD2 (7 bases). This CDR3 contains 15 residues. Germline values: CDR1 SEHNR, CDR2 FQNEAQ (reference sequence). Trimming stripped 6 bases from V and 0 bases from J, with 12 bases between. CDR3 amino acids: CASRKGGSSYNEQFF. CDR3 bases: TGTGCCAGCAGAAAGGGGGGGAGCTCCTACAATGAGCAGTTCTTC.

Judged by abundance, this clonotype is medium-sized. This chain links TRBV27 with TRBJ2-7; D perhaps matches TRBD2 (5 bases). The CDR3 is 14 residues long. Per germline, CDR1 MNHEY and CDR2 SMNVEV (reference sequence). Deletions cut 6 bases from V and 1 base from J, with 13 bases between. As DNA, the CDR3 is TGTGCCAGCAGCACCCGAAGCGGTTCCTACGAGCAGTACTTC. Protein sequence: CASSTRSGSYEQYF.

The chain has TRBV20-1 and TRBJ1-2; D perhaps matches TRBD1 (6 bases). V was clipped by 6 bases and J by 4 bases, with 21 bases between them. The CDR3 has 15 residues. CDR1 and CDR2 (germline): DFQATT, SNEGSKA (reference sequence). The CDR3 DNA is TGCAGTGCGCCCGGGTGGGGGGGCTACTTCTATGGCTACACCTTC. Its protein is CSAPGWGGYFYGYTF.

As regards this clonotype: The junction does not match germline at one end; this may be a read error. V and J are TRBV7-2 and TRBJ1-1; the D is unclear. Germline V gene data show CDR1 as SGHTA and CDR2 as FQGNSA. The CDR3 is 14 residues long. The CDR3 coding sequence is TGTGCCAGCAGCTTAGATTTTTACAACACTGAAGCTTTCTTC. This sequence encodes CASSLDFYNTEAFF. Using reference TRBV7-2 and TRBJ1-1 for the parts outside the CDR3, the full variable domain is GAGVSQSPSNKVTEKGKDVELRCDPISGHTALYWYRQSLGQGLEFLIYFQGNSAPDKSGLPSDRFSAERTGGSVSTLTIQRTQQEDSAVYLCASSLDFYNTEAFFGQGTRLTVV.

The gene calls are TRBV7-2 and TRBJ2-1, with 7 bases identical to TRBD1. Near its end, the DNA agrees better with TRBJ2-5, so the J call may be wrong. CDR3 length: 14 residues. Germline V lookup: CDR1 SGHTA, CDR2 FQGNSA. The CDR3 coding sequence is TGTGCCAGCAGCTTACCACAGGGGTACCAGACCCAGTACTTC. Translated: CASSLPQGYQTQYF.

The V call is TRBV7-6, the J call TRBJ2-5; perhaps D is TRBD1 or TRBD2 (6 bases each). With the DNA end fitting TRBJ2-1 better, the J assignment may be wrong. This CDR3 is built from 17 residues. CDR1 is SGHVS, CDR2 FNYEAQ, per germline. The CDR3 sequence is CASSLLRGAGSYNEQFF. As DNA, the CDR3 is TGTGCCAGCAGCTTACTAAGGGGGGCAGGCTCCTACAATGAGCAGTTCTTC.

The gene calls are TRBV6-1 and TRBJ1-2; no reliable D call. Trimming removed 2 bases from V and 7 bases from J, with 8 bases in between. The germline CDR1 and CDR2 sequences are MNHNS and SASEGT. This CDR3 has 12 amino acids. CDR3 DNA sequence: TGTGCCAGCAGTGAATTGGGTCTTGGCTACACCTTC. It encodes CASSELGLGYTF.

As regards this clonotype: No conserved phenylalanine or tryptophan is present at the end of the CDR3, so a read error is the likely explanation. The limits of the CDR3 on the DNA are not certain, so only TCRdb's listed CDR3 is given. The chain carries TRBV24-1 and TRBJ2-6; TRBD1 was called by the table and not checked on the DNA. From its first to its last residue, the CDR3 has 15 amino acids. The germline CDR1 and CDR2 sequences are KGHDR and SFDVKD. The CDR3 loop reads CATRKGARDEQFFGA.

This clonotype occurred many times. The rearrangement links TRBV6-6 to TRBJ2-7; perhaps TRBD2 as D (6 bases). Germline V gene lookup returns CDR1 MNHNY and CDR2 SVGAGI (reference sequence). CDR3 length: 17 residues. V shed 0 bases and J shed 7 bases, with 22 bases lying between them. The CDR3 DNA sequence: TGTGCCAGCAGTTACTCCCGGGGAGGTACGGGGAGTTCTGAGCAGTACTTC. Translated: CASSYSRGGTGSSEQYF.

This clonotype was detected only once. The conserved final phenylalanine or tryptophan is absent from the CDR3, which likely points to a read error. The DNA is omitted, as the CDR3 cannot be located on it reliably, and the CDR3 follows TCRdb's listing. The chain carries TRBV5-6 and TRBJ2-3; the table calls TRBD1, which could not be checked here. The CDR3 spans 14 amino acids, including both terminal residues. The germline gives CDR1 SGHDT, CDR2 YYEEEE. The CDR3 loop reads CASSLGQGSGELYS.

The V gene is TRBV7-2, the J gene TRBJ2-1; D remains unclear. Germline CDR1 reads SGHTA; CDR2 reads FQGNSA. The CDR3 is 12 residues long. Trimming removed 3 bases at V and 7 bases at J, with 7 bases between. The CDR3 DNA reads as TGTGCCAGCAGCTTTGAACGTAATGAGCAGTTCTTC. Protein product: CASSFERNEQFF.

To note about this clonotype: No conserved phenylalanine or tryptophan ends this CDR3, so it is likely a read error. Because the CDR3's place on the DNA is in doubt, the DNA is left out and the CDR3 is given as listed by TCRdb. This chain links TRBV6-9 with TRBJ2-5; whether TRBD2, the table's D call, matches the DNA was not checked. Germline CDR1 is MNHGY and CDR2 is SVAAGI. The CDR3 is 18 amino acids long, termini counted. Here the CDR3 reads CASSSLWQARSYEQYFGN.

At least ten counts were recorded for this clonotype. The chain couples TRBV6-1 to TRBJ1-2, with no clear D. This CDR3 region has 14 residues. V was pared by 5 bases and J by 4 bases, with 14 bases between. Germline loops: CDR1 MNHNS, CDR2 SASEGT. The CDR3 spells CASSYTQAPYGYTF. In DNA form, the CDR3 reads TGTGCCAGCAGTTATACCCAGGCCCCCTATGGCTACACCTTC.

This clonotype was picked up many times. V usage is TRBV28 and J usage is TRBJ1-1; no firm D call. Germline V gene data show CDR1 as MDHEN and CDR2 as SYDVKM. V lost 0 bases to trimming and J lost 0 bases, with 5 bases between them. This CDR3 contains 14 residues. The CDR3 bases are TGTGCCAGCAGTTTATGGGCAGTGAACACTGAAGCTTTCTTT. This sequence encodes CASSLWAVNTEAFF.

This clonotype showed up many times. The chain has TRBV6-6 and TRBJ2-2; D unclear. The CDR3 consists of 14 residues. Trimming removed 0 bases at V and 9 bases at J, with 11 bases between. From germline, CDR1 is MNHNY and CDR2 SVGAGI (reference sequence). Here the CDR3 DNA reads TGTGCCAGCAGTTACTCAAGTCCCCCCAGGGAGCTGTTTTTT. Translating gives CASSYSSPPRELFF.

This clonotype is medium-sized by share. The chain links TRBV11-2 to TRBJ2-5, with D hard to call. Germline CDR1 and CDR2: SGHAT and FQNNGV. With 3 bases removed from V and 5 bases from J, the gap between germline ends came to 19 bases. This CDR3 contains 16 residues. The CDR3 nucleotides are TGTGCCAGCAGCTTCGGCTGGGGAAGTATTGGGGAGACCCAGTACTTC. This codes for CASSFGWGSIGETQYF.

The rearrangement links TRBV11-3 to TRBJ2-3, with TRBD1 matching 8 bases. From germline, CDR1 is SGHNT and CDR2 YENEEA. V was pared by 4 bases and J by 5 bases, with 2 bases of the junction left unmatched. CDR3 size: 13 residues. The CDR3 loop reads CASSSGGLDTQYF. The CDR3, as DNA: TGTGCCAGCAGCTCAGGGGGCTTAGATACGCAGTATTTT.